One and the same sample provided the 15 T cell receptor beta chains below, sequenced in a study of blood T cell repertoires in COVID-19. Only in-frame clones appear in the TCRdb table, and some are missing; sequencing was by immunoSEQ multiplex PCR. The profile shows more than 85,000 clones, around nine tenths of them singletons. Sequencing was performed on peripheral blood. The source of these receptors is an older woman with acute or convalescent COVID-19.

The genes are TRBV7-9 and TRBJ1-4; the D gene is possibly TRBD1 (6 bases). Germline values: CDR1 SEHNR, CDR2 FQNEAQ (reference sequence). CDR3 size: 12 residues. V lost 8 bases, J lost 10 bases, and 14 bases lay in between. CDR3 amino acids: CASSQGLGKLFF. For the CDR3, the DNA is TGTGCCAGCTCACAGGGTTTGGGAAAACTGTTTTTT.

This chain uses TRBV5-6 with TRBJ2-5, with TRBD2 matching over 7 bases. After removal of 2 bases from V and 5 bases from J, the junction contained 12 bases not matched to a gene. The CDR3 length is 16 residues. Germline assignment: CDR1 SGHDT and CDR2 YYEEEE. This CDR3 is CASSFPKAGIRETQYF. For the CDR3, the DNA is TGTGCCAGCAGCTTTCCAAAAGCGGGAATAAGGGAGACCCAGTACTTC. Looking up the rest from reference TRBV5-6 and TRBJ2-5 gives the full variable domain: DAGVTQSPTHLIKTRGQQVTLRCSPKSGHDTVSWYQQALGQGPQFIFQYYEEEERQRGNFPDRFSGHQFPNYSSELNVNALLLGDSALYLCASSFPKAGIRETQYFGPGTRLLVL.

This clone appeared a few times. The J gene is TRBJ1-6, the V gene TRBV7-2; no clear D gene. The CDR3 spans 14 residues. Per the germline V gene, CDR1 is SGHTA and CDR2 is FQGNSA. V was trimmed by 2 bases and J by 6 bases, leaving 8 bases between them. In DNA form, the CDR3 reads TGTGCCAGCAGCTTAAAGTCTACTAATTCACCCCTCCACTTT. The encoded protein is CASSLKSTNSPLHF.

The rearrangement links TRBV6-5 to TRBJ2-1; 11 bases match TRBD2. Germline V gene sequence: CDR1 MNHEY, CDR2 SVGAGI. There are 16 residues in the CDR3. The trim removed 4 bases at V and 8 bases at J, leaving 10 bases unmatched. Written as DNA, the CDR3 is TGTGCCAGCAGTTTAGCGGGAGGGCCGTTTCTCGATGAGCAGTTCTTC. Translating it yields CASSLAGGPFLDEQFF.

The chain combines TRBV27 with TRBJ1-3; no clear D. V lost 3 bases, J lost 0 bases, and 9 bases lay in between. CDR1 and CDR2 (germline): MNHEY, SMNVEV (reference sequence). The CDR3 length is 15 residues. The CDR3 loop reads CASSFSPRSGNTIYF. DNA for the CDR3: TGTGCCAGCAGTTTTAGCCCTCGCTCTGGAAACACCATATATTTT.

The chain recombines TRBV28 with TRBJ2-7, with 7 nucleotides matching TRBD2. CDR3 length: 15 amino acids. Germline V gives CDR1 MDHEN, CDR2 SYDVKM. With V trimmed by 5 bases and J by 6 bases, 13 bases remained unmatched. The CDR3 DNA sequence: TGTGCCAGCAGTAAATACACGGGGGGAGGTTCCGAGCAGTACTTC. It translates to CASSKYTGGGSEQYF.

V gene TRBV6-1 combines with J gene TRBJ2-3; D is possibly TRBD2 (6 bases). The V end lost 1 base, the J end lost 0 bases, and 8 bases lay between the germline ends. From germline, CDR1 is MNHNS and CDR2 SASEGT. The CDR3 runs to 15 residues. The DNA for the CDR3 is TGTGCCAGCAGTGAAGAGGCGGGAAGCACAGATACGCAGTATTTT. Amino acid sequence: CASSEEAGSTDTQYF.

V gene TRBV5-5 combines with J gene TRBJ1-2; TRBD1 might be the D (6 bases). V was pared by 5 bases and J by 4 bases, with 15 bases between. Germline values: CDR1 SGHKS, CDR2 YYEKEE (reference sequence). The CDR3 spans 14 residues. The CDR3 here is CASRPQTGAYGYTF. The CDR3 coding sequence is TGTGCCAGCAGACCCCAGACAGGCGCCTATGGCTACACCTTC.

This sequence joins TRBV27 and TRBJ1-1; D is ambiguous. Germline V gives CDR1 MNHEY, CDR2 SMNVEV (reference sequence). The V end lost 2 bases, the J end lost 8 bases, and 12 bases lay between the germline ends. The CDR3 covers 13 residues. As DNA, the CDR3 is TGTGCCAGCAGTTTAATTTCGGGTGACGAAGCTTTCTTT. This sequence encodes CASSLISGDEAFF.

This chain links TRBV5-1 with TRBJ2-3, with 7 bases lining up with TRBD2. There are 16 residues in the CDR3. Germline CDR1 SGHRS, CDR2 YFSETQ. Trimming removed 0 bases from V and 4 bases from J; junction bases left unmatched: 8. This CDR3 is CASSLVGGSWADTQYF. CDR3 sequence (DNA): TGCGCCAGCAGCTTGGTGGGCGGGAGTTGGGCAGATACGCAGTATTTT.

V usage is TRBV14 and J usage is TRBJ2-7, with a weak D call TRBD1 (5 bases). The V end lost 2 bases, the J end lost 5 bases, and 13 bases lay between the germline ends. Per the germline V gene, CDR1 is SGHDN and CDR2 is FVKESK. The CDR3 contains 14 residues. The CDR3 protein is CASSQQGFLDEQYF. DNA for the CDR3: TGTGCCAGCAGCCAACAGGGATTCTTGGACGAGCAGTACTTC.

This chain joins TRBV6-5 and TRBJ1-4; D might be TRBD1 (6 bases). With 8 bases removed from V and 0 bases from J, the gap between germline ends came to 7 bases. Germline CDR1 and CDR2: MNHEY and SVGAGI. This CDR3 region has 13 residues. CDR3 loop: CASDRTTNEKLFF. For the CDR3, the DNA is TGTGCCAGCGACAGGACAACTAATGAAAAACTGTTTTTT.

The V gene is TRBV7-4, the J gene TRBJ1-6; 7 nucleotides align to TRBD1. V lost 7 bases to trimming and J lost 10 bases; unmatched junction nucleotides: 13. Germline lookup yields CDR1 SGHVT and CDR2 SQSDAQ. This CDR3 is built from 15 residues. The CDR3 region is CASNHKNRGQSPLHF. The CDR3 DNA reads TGTGCCAGCAACCACAAAAACAGGGGTCAATCACCCCTCCACTTT.

The rearrangement links TRBV5-1 to TRBJ2-2, with 12 bases aligning to TRBD2. The junction had 8 bases not matched to a gene; V was cut back by 4 bases and J by 1 base. CDR1 and CDR2 (germline): SGHRS, YFSETQ. CDR3 length: 18 amino acids. The CDR3 is CASSPRLAGVLNTGELFF. For the CDR3, the DNA is TGCGCCAGCAGCCCCCGACTAGCGGGGGTCCTGAACACCGGGGAGCTGTTTTTT.

The J gene is TRBJ1-5, the V gene TRBV28; no reliable D call. This CDR3 spans 12 amino acids. Per the germline V gene, CDR1 is MDHEN and CDR2 is SYDVKM. V was shortened by 7 bases and J by 2 bases, with 6 bases between the two germline ends. The CDR3 nucleotides read TGTGCCAGCAAAGAGGGCAATCAGCCCCAGCATTTT. Translation gives CASKEGNQPQHF.